Shown below are 30 T cell receptor beta chains from a single sample sequenced in a study of glioma-infiltrating T cells after dendritic cell vaccination. Using immunoSEQ multiplex PCR, the repertoire was profiled, and TCRdb retains in-frame clones only, with some absent. The table shows fewer than 100,000 clones, with 86% occurring only once. The specimen comprised blood, sampled before dendritic cell vaccination. The receptors come from a human donor with glioblastoma.

The chain has TRBV29-1 and TRBJ2-3, with D perhaps matching TRBD1 (5 bases). The CDR3 sequence is 14 residues long. Per germline, CDR1 SQVTM and CDR2 ANQGSEA. The germline V and J ends were trimmed by 8 bases and 1 base, with 16 bases remaining between them. CDR3 residues: CSSPGWAGTDTQYF. The CDR3 region has the DNA TGCAGCAGCCCAGGGTGGGCGGGCACAGATACGCAGTATTTT.

The genes are TRBV7-6 and TRBJ1-6; TRBD1 agrees at 7 bases. V was pared by 1 base and J by 10 bases, with 7 bases of the junction left unmatched. CDR3 length: 15 amino acids. In germline, CDR1 is SGHVS, CDR2 FNYEAQ. Written as DNA, the CDR3 is TGTGCCAGCAGCTTAGAGCAGGGGGAAGGCTCACCCCTCCACTTT. As protein: CASSLEQGEGSPLHF.

This CDR3 reads CASSQDLTGWVAGTFFF. The CDR3 DNA follows: TGTGCCAGCAGCCAAGATCTGACCGGTTGGGTAGCGGGAACTTTTTTCTTC. This sequence joins TRBV14 and TRBJ2-1; TRBD2 matches at 8 bases. The CDR3 consists of 17 residues. V was clipped by 0 bases and J by 16 bases; unmatched bases: 20. The germline CDR1 and CDR2 sequences are SGHDN and FVKESK.

This clone was found a few times. Mismatch with germline at one junction end may stem from a read error. DNA for the CDR3: TGTGCCAGCAGTTCGACTGTTAACTCTGGCTACACCTTC. Its protein is CASSSTVNSGYTF. V and J are TRBV6-4 and TRBJ1-2; D is undetermined. The CDR3 sequence is 13 residues long. Germline assignment: CDR1 MRHNA and CDR2 SNTAGT.

The genes are TRBV2 and TRBJ2-1; possible D gene TRBD2, 6 bases. The germline V and J ends were trimmed by 7 bases and 6 bases, with 19 bases remaining between them. The CDR3 contains 15 residues. The germline V gene has CDR1 SNHLY and CDR2 FYNNEI. DNA for the CDR3: TGTGCCAGCACAGGGAGCGGTAGGAGGGGCAATGAGCAGTTCTTC. This translates into CASTGSGRRGNEQFF.

Only one count was recorded for this clone. The gene calls are TRBV7-6 and TRBJ2-7, with 8 bases identical to TRBD2. This CDR3 comprises 17 residues. V lost 1 base, J lost 6 bases, and 14 bases stayed unmatched. The germline V gene encodes CDR1 SGHVS and CDR2 FNYEAQ. The CDR3 region is CASSLGYRGTRSSEQYF. The CDR3 DNA reads as TGTGCCAGCAGCTTAGGTTACCGCGGGACTAGATCGTCCGAGCAGTACTTC.

This sequence joins TRBV4-1 and TRBJ2-1, with TRBD2 identical over 8 bases. V gave up 4 bases and J gave up 10 bases; unmatched junction bases: 18. Germline V gene sequence: CDR1 MGHRA, CDR2 YSYEKL. The CDR3 is 17 amino acids. The DNA of the CDR3 is TGCGCCAGCAGCCCCGATAGGGCCGGGACTAGGCCTGTCGAGCAGTTCTTC. Amino acids: CASSPDRAGTRPVEQFF.

V and J are TRBV5-1 and TRBJ1-2; 8 positions agree with TRBD1. This CDR3 spans 14 amino acids. Germline V CDR1 and CDR2: SGHRS, YFSETQ. V trimming: 1 base; J trimming: 7 bases; junction bases outside the gene matches: 6. CDR3 sequence reads: CASSLIGTGGGYTF. The CDR3 DNA is TGCGCCAGCAGCTTGATTGGGACAGGCGGTGGCTACACCTTC. Combining the CDR3 with reference TRBV5-1 and TRBJ1-2 gives the whole variable domain KAGVTQTPRYLIKTRGQQVTLSCSPISGHRSVSWYQQTPGQGLQFLFEYFSETQRNKGNFPGRFSGRQFSNSRSEMNVSTLELGDSALYLCASSLIGTGGGYTFGSGTRLTVV.

This clone has just a few counts. The V and J genes are TRBV7-3 and TRBJ1-2; TRBD1 might be the D (6 bases). The germline CDR1 and CDR2 sequences are SGHTA and FQGTGA. V dropped 5 bases and J dropped 0 bases, with 13 bases sitting between them. CDR3 length equals 15 residues. The chain's CDR3 is CASSPRDTTNYGYTF. As DNA, the CDR3 is TGTGCCAGCAGCCCCCGGGACACCACTAACTATGGCTACACCTTC.

This clone was picked up a small number of times. The chain is built from TRBV6-1 and TRBJ1-2; TRBD1 aligns across 9 bases. Per the germline V gene, CDR1 is MNHNS and CDR2 is SASEGT. V gave up 4 bases and J gave up 5 bases; unmatched junction bases: 5. This CDR3 has 14 residues. CDR3 nucleotide sequence: TGTGCCAGCAGTGTGGGACAGGGTGGTTATGGCTACACCTTC. As protein: CASSVGQGGYGYTF.

This clone has a single count. The V call is TRBV29-1, the J call TRBJ1-1, with 7 bases aligning to TRBD1. V shed 4 bases and J 0 bases; nucleotides not matched to a gene: 2. The CDR3 sequence is 13 residues long. Germline loops: CDR1 SQVTM, CDR2 ANQGSEA. As DNA, the CDR3 is TGCAGCGTTGCCGACAGGGTGAACACTGAAGCTTTCTTT. It encodes CSVADRVNTEAFF.

The V gene is TRBV7-6, the J gene TRBJ2-1; TRBD2 might be the D (5 bases). Deletions cut 4 bases from V and 9 bases from J, with 22 bases between. CDR3 length: 16 amino acids. Germline CDR1 and CDR2: SGHVS and FNYEAQ. CDR3 nucleotides: TGTGCCAGCAGCTACAACCCCGGGATCGTAGGTGGTGAGCAGTTCTTC. Protein: CASSYNPGIVGGEQFF.

This clone turned up a few times. This chain connects TRBV2 to TRBJ2-7; 16 positions agree with TRBD2. The CDR3 is 18 amino acids. In germline, CDR1 is SNHLY, CDR2 FYNNEI. V trimming: 4 bases; J trimming: 4 bases; junction bases outside the gene matches: 10. The CDR3 protein is CASSGPGTSGRAWYEQYF. In DNA form, the CDR3 reads TGTGCCAGCAGTGGACCCGGGACTAGCGGGAGGGCTTGGTACGAGCAGTACTTC.

The V call is TRBV7-8, the J call TRBJ1-2; a weak D match, TRBD1 (5 bases). Germline loops: CDR1 SGHVS, CDR2 FQNEAQ. This CDR3 contains 14 residues. Between the trimmed V and J ends, which lost 5 bases and 4 bases, there was a span of 14 bases. Written as DNA, the CDR3 is TGTGCCAGCAGCGAGCGGGACGGGCCCTATGGCTACACCTTC. It yields the protein CASSERDGPYGYTF.

V usage is TRBV6-4 and J usage is TRBJ2-3; TRBD2 matches 8 bases. The CDR3 runs 15 residues. With V trimmed by 4 bases and J by 4 bases, 7 bases remained unmatched. From germline, CDR1 is MRHNA and CDR2 SNTAGT. The CDR3 region has the DNA TGTGCCAGCAGTGTATCGAACGGGGGGGCAGATACGCAGTATTTT. This gives the protein CASSVSNGGADTQYF.

The rearrangement uses TRBV9 and TRBJ2-1; D might be TRBD2 (6 bases). Germline CDR1 and CDR2: SGDLS and YYNGEE. V lost 2 bases to trimming and J lost 2 bases, with 11 bases between them. The CDR3 is made up of 15 amino acids. CDR3: CASSVGGGTYNEQFF. The CDR3 DNA reads TGTGCCAGCAGCGTGGGGGGAGGCACCTACAATGAGCAGTTCTTC.

This clone was seen a few times. The J gene is TRBJ1-2, the V gene TRBV6-1, with D tentatively TRBD1 (6 bases). V lost 3 bases and J lost 4, with 12 bases in between. Looked up from germline, CDR1 is MNHNS and CDR2 is SASEGT. The CDR3 spans 14 residues. Here the CDR3 reads CASSDRGWSYGYTF. The CDR3, as DNA: TGTGCCAGCAGTGATAGGGGGTGGAGCTATGGCTACACCTTC.

This clone was counted between two and nine times. This chain connects TRBV21-1 to TRBJ1-4; the listed D gene, TRBD1, was not tested against the DNA. TRBV21-1 represents a pseudogene. CDR3 size: 15 residues. The CDR3 DNA sequence: TGTGCCAGCAGCAAAGCGTCAGGGGGTCATGAAAAACTGTTTTTT. Its protein is CASSKASGGHEKLFF.

Remarks on this clone: An end of the junction differs from the germline gene, which may be a read error. CDR3 nucleotides: TGTGCCAGCAGGGAAGGGTCAGGGTCGGAGAAGACCCAGTACTTC. As protein: CASREGSGSEKTQYF. V and J are TRBV2 and TRBJ2-5, with D possibly TRBD1 on 5 matching bases. The germline CDR1 and CDR2 sequences are SNHLY and FYNNEI. The length of the CDR3 is 15 residues. The full variable domain, completed using reference TRBV2 and TRBJ2-5, is EPEVTQTPSHQVTQMGQEVILRCVPISNHLYFYWYRQILGQKVEFLVSFYNNEISEKSEIFDDQFSVERPDGSNFTLKIRSTKLEDSAMYFCASREGSGSEKTQYFGPGTRLLVL.

In this sample, this clone turned up a few times. V usage is TRBV10-3 and J usage is TRBJ1-3; tentative D call: TRBD1 (5 bases). Germline loops: CDR1 ENHRY, CDR2 SYGVKD. The CDR3 is made up of 16 amino acids. Trimming removed 0 bases from V and 0 bases from J, with 9 bases in between. The CDR3: CAISESWGSSGNTIYF. The CDR3 DNA sequence: TGTGCCATCAGTGAGTCGTGGGGCAGCTCTGGAAACACCATATATTTT.

The chain has TRBV19 and TRBJ1-2; maybe TRBD1 (6 bases). The ends were cut back, 4 bases at V and 0 bases at J, with 12 bases in the middle. Germline CDR1 is LNHDA and CDR2 is SQIVND (reference sequence). The CDR3 covers 15 residues. CDR3 loop: CASSTPGQANYGYTF. CDR3 DNA: TGTGCCAGTAGTACCCCGGGACAAGCTAACTATGGCTACACCTTC.

The sample holds one count of this clone. This chain links TRBV5-1 with TRBJ2-7, with D possibly TRBD2 on 5 matching bases. V dropped 0 bases and J dropped 4 bases, with 8 bases sitting between them. The CDR3 loop spans 13 amino acids. The germline gives CDR1 SGHRS, CDR2 YFSETQ. The CDR3 bases are TGCGCCAGCAGCTTGGTAGCGCCGTACGAGCAGTACTTC. It translates to CASSLVAPYEQYF.

This chain links TRBV9 with TRBJ1-1; TRBD1 matches 9 bases. Germline V lookup: CDR1 SGDLS, CDR2 YYNGEE. The V and J ends lost 0 bases and 4 bases, in that order; junction bases with no gene match: 7. The CDR3 runs 16 residues. CDR3 amino acids: CASSVGDRALGTEAFF. The CDR3 coding sequence is TGTGCCAGCAGCGTAGGGGACAGGGCCCTAGGCACTGAAGCTTTCTTT.

This chain joins TRBV5-4 and TRBJ2-7; TRBD2 matches 8 bases. CDR3 length: 14 amino acids. The V gene end was trimmed by 0 bases and the J gene end by 2 bases; junction bases not matched to a gene: 1. Germline V gene sequence: CDR1 SGHNT, CDR2 YYREEE (reference sequence). CDR3 amino acids: CASSLVGGAYEQYF. The DNA of the CDR3 is TGTGCCAGCAGCTTGGTCGGGGGGGCCTACGAGCAGTACTTC.

The rearrangement joins TRBV9 to TRBJ2-2; 10 bases fit TRBD1. This CDR3 contains 15 residues. Per the germline V gene, CDR1 is SGDLS and CDR2 is YYNGEE. Trimming removed 4 bases from V and 2 bases from J; junction bases left unmatched: 2. Here the CDR3 DNA reads TGTGCCAGCAGCCGGGACAGGGGAAACACCGGGGAGCTGTTTTTT. The encoded protein is CASSRDRGNTGELFF.

The V gene is TRBV9, the J gene TRBJ1-2; 8 bases match TRBD1. CDR3 length: 14 residues. Trimming removed 2 bases from V and 5 bases from J; junction bases left unmatched: 5. Germline CDR1 reads SGDLS; CDR2 reads YYNGEE. The CDR3 DNA sequence: TGTGCCAGCAGCGTCGGACAGGGTGATTATGGCTACACCTTC. This translates into CASSVGQGDYGYTF.

The chain recombines TRBV5-1 with TRBJ2-1, with unresolved D. CDR1 and CDR2 from the germline V gene are SGHRS and YFSETQ. The CDR3 loop spans 15 amino acids. Between the trimmed V and J ends, which lost 0 bases and 7 bases, there was a span of 14 bases. CDR3 in DNA: TGCGCCAGCAGCTTGGCACGGCAAAGAGGTAATGAGCAGTTCTTC. Translating gives CASSLARQRGNEQFF.

This clone showed up just a few times. The rearrangement joins TRBV15 to TRBJ1-3; 8 bases map to TRBD1. There are 18 residues in the CDR3. V dropped 0 bases and J dropped 3; count of bases not matched to a gene: 10. Per germline, CDR1 LNHNV and CDR2 YYDKDF (reference sequence). CDR3 sequence (DNA): TGTGCCACCAGCAGAGATCCGACAGGGGCAACTGGTGGAAACACCATATATTTT. Translated: CATSRDPTGATGGNTIYF.

The chain carries TRBV19 and TRBJ2-3, with 8 bases lining up with TRBD1. Germline values: CDR1 LNHDA, CDR2 SQIVND (reference sequence). The CDR3 is 14 amino acids. J lost 3 bases, V lost 5 bases, and 4 bases had no gene match. The CDR3 DNA follows: TGTGCCAGTAGTGGACAGGGTTGGACAGATACGCAGTATTTT. Translation: CASSGQGWTDTQYF.

V is TRBV6-5 and J is TRBJ1-5; TRBD1 might be the D (5 bases). Trimming left V 4 bases short and J 1 base short, with 8 bases between. CDR1 and CDR2 from the germline V gene are MNHEY and SVGAGI. The CDR3 has 14 residues. The CDR3 is CASSFGGSNQPQHF. The CDR3 DNA follows: TGTGCCAGCAGTTTCGGGGGGAGCAATCAGCCCCAGCATTTT.